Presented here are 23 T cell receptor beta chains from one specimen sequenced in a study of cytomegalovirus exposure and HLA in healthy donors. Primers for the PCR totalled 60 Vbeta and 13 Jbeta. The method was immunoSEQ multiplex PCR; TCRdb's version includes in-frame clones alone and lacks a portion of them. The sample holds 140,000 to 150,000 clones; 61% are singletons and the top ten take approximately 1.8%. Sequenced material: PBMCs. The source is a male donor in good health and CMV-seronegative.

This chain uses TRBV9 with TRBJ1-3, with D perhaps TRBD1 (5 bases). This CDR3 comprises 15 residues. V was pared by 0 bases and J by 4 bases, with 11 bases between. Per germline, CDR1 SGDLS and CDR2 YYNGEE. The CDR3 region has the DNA TGTGCCAGCAGCGTAGGCCAGGGACTAGGAAACACCATATATTTT. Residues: CASSVGQGLGNTIYF. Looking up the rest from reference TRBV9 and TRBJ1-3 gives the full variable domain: DSGVTQTPKHLITATGQRVTLRCSPRSGDLSVYWYQQSLDQGLQFLIQYYNGEERAKGNILERFSAQQFPDLHSELNLSSLELGDSALYFCASSVGQGLGNTIYFGEGSWLTVV.

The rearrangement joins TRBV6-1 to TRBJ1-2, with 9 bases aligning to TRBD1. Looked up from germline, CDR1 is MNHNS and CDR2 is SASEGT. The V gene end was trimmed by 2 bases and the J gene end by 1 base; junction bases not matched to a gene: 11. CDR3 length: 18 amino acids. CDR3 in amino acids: CASSETPGQGGYNYGYTF. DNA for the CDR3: TGTGCCAGCAGTGAAACCCCGGGACAGGGAGGGTATAACTATGGCTACACCTTC.

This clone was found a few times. CDR3 residues: CSVGPDTSSGNTIYF. The DNA for the CDR3 is TGCAGCGTTGGCCCCGACACGAGCTCTGGAAACACCATATATTTT. This chain connects TRBV29-1 to TRBJ1-3; D gene unclear. The V and J ends lost 4 bases and 0 bases respectively, with 13 bases between them. CDR3 length: 15 amino acids. Germline CDR1 and CDR2: SQVTM and ANQGSEA.

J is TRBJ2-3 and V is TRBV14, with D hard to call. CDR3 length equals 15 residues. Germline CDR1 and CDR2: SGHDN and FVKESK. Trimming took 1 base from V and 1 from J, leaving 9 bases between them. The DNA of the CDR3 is TGTGCCAGCAGCCAAGCTTGGCTTGGCACAGATACGCAGTATTTT. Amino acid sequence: CASSQAWLGTDTQYF.

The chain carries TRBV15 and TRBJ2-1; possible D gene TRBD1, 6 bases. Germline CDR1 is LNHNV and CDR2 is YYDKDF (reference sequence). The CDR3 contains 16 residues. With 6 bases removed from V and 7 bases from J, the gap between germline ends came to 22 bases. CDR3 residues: CATRSLQGKRVNEQFF. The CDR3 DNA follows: TGTGCCACCAGATCGCTCCAGGGGAAGAGGGTAAATGAGCAGTTCTTC.

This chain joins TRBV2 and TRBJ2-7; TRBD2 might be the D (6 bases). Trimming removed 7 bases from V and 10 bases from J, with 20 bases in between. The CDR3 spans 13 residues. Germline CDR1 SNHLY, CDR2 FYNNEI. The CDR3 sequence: CASTLGLGGVQYF. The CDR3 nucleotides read TGTGCCAGCACCCTCGGACTGGGAGGAGTACAGTACTTC.

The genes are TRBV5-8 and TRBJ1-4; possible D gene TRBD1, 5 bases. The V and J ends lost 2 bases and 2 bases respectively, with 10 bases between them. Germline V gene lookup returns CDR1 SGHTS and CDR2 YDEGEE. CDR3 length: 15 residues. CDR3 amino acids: CASSFFRGTNEKLFF. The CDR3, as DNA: TGTGCCAGCAGCTTCTTCCGGGGGACTAATGAAAAACTGTTTTTT.

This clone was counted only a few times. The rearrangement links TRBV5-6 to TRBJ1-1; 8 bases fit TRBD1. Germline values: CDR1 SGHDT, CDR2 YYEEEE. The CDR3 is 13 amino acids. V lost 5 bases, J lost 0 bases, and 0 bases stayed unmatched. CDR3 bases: TGTGCCAGCAGGGACAGGGTGAACACTGAAGCTTTCTTT. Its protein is CASRDRVNTEAFF.

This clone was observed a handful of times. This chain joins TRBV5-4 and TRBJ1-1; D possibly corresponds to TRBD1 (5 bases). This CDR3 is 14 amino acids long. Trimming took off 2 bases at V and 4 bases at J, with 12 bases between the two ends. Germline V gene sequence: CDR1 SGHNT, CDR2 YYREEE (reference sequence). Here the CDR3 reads CASSLQVTSTEAFF. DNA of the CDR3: TGTGCCAGCAGCTTACAGGTTACAAGCACTGAAGCTTTCTTT. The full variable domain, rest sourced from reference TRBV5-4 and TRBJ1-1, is ETGVTQSPTHLIKTRGQQVTLRCSSQSGHNTVSWYQQALGQGPQFIFQYYREEENGRGNFPPRFSGLQFPNYSSELNVNALELDDSALYLCASSLQVTSTEAFFGQGTRLTVV.

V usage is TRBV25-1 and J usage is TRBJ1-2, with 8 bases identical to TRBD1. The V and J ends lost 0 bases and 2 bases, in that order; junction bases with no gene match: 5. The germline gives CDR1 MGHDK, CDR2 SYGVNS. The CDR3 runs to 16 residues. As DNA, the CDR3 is TGTGCCAGCAGTGAATATTCGGCAGGGGGCAACTATGGCTACACCTTC. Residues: CASSEYSAGGNYGYTF.

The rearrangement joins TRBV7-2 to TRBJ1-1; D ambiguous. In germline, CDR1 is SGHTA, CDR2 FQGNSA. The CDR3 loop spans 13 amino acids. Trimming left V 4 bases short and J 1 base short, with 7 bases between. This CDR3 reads CASSYTPNTEAFF. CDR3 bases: TGTGCCAGCAGCTACACACCGAACACTGAAGCTTTCTTT.

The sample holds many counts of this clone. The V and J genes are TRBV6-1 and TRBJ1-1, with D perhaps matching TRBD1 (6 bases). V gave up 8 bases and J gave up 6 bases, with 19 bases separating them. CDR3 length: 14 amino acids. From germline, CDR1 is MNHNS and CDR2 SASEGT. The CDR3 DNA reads TGTGCCAGCGAGAACAGGGCTGTCGGCGCTGAAGCTTTCTTT. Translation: CASENRAVGAEAFF.

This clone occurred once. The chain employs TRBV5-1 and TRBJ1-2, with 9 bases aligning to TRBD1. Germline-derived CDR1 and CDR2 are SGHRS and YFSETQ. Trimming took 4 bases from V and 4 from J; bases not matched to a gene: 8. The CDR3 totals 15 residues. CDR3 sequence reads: CASSPRDRESYGYTF. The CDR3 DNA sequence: TGCGCCAGCAGCCCCCGGGACAGGGAAAGCTATGGCTACACCTTC.

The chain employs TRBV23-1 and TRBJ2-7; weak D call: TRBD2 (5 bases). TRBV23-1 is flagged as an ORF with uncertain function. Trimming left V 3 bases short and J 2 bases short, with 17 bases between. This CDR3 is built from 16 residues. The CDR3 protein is CASSHPLGSEPYEQYF. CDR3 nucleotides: TGCGCCAGCAGTCACCCGCTGGGGAGCGAGCCCTACGAGCAGTACTTC.

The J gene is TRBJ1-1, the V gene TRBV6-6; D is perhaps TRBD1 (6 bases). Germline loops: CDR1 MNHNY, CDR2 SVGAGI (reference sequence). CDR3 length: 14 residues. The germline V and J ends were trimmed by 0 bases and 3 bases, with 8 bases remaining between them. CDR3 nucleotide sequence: TGTGCCAGCAGTTACTCGTACAGGGACACTGAAGCTTTCTTT. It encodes CASSYSYRDTEAFF.

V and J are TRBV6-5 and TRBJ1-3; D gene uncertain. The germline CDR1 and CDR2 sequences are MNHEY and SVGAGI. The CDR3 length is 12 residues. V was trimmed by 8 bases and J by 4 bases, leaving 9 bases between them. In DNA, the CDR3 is TGTGCCAGCTACTCATCCGGAAACACCATATATTTT. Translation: CASYSSGNTIYF.

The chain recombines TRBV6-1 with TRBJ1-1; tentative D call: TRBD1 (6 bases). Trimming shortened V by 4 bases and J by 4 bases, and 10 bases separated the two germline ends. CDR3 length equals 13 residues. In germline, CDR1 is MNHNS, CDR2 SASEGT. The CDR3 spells CASSAEQGTEAFF. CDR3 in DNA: TGTGCCAGCAGTGCGGAACAGGGCACTGAAGCTTTCTTT.

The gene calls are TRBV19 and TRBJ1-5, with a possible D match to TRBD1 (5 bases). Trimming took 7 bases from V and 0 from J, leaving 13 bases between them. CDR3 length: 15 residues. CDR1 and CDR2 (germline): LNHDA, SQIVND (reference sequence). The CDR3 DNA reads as TGTGCCAGTAAGGATTGGGGCTATAGCAATCAGCCCCAGCATTTT. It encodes CASKDWGYSNQPQHF.

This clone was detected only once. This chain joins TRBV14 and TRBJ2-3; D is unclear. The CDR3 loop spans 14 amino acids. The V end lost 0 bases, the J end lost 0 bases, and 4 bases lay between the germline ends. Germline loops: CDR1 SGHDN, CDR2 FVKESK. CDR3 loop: CASSQDPSTDTQYF. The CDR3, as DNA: TGTGCCAGCAGCCAAGACCCTAGCACAGATACGCAGTATTTT.

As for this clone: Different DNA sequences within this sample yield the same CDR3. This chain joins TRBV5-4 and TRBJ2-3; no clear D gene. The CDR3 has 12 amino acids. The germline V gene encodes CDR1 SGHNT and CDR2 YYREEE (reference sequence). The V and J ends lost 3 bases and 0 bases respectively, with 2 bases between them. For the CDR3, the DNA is TGTGCCAGCAGCTCGAGCACAGATACGCAGTATTTT. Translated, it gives CASSSSTDTQYF.

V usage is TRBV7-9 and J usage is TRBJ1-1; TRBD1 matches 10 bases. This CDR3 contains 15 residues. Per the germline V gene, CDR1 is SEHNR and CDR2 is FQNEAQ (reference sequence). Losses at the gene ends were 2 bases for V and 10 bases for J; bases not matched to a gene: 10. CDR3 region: CASSLYMGQGIRAFF. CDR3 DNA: TGTGCCAGCAGCTTATATATGGGACAGGGGATTCGAGCTTTCTTT.

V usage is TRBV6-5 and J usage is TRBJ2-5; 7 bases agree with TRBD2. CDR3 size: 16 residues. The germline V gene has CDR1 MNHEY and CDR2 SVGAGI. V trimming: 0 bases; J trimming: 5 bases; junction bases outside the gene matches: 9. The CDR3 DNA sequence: TGTGCCAGCAGTTACTCGAGGGCGGGGGTAGGGGAGACCCAGTACTTC. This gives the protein CASSYSRAGVGETQYF.

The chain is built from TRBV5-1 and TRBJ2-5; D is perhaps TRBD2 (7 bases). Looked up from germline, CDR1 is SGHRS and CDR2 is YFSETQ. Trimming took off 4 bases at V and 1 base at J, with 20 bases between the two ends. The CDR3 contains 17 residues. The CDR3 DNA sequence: TGCGCCAGCAGCACCAGGGGCGGGGGAGTCATCCAAGAGACCCAGTACTTC. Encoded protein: CASSTRGGGVIQETQYF.